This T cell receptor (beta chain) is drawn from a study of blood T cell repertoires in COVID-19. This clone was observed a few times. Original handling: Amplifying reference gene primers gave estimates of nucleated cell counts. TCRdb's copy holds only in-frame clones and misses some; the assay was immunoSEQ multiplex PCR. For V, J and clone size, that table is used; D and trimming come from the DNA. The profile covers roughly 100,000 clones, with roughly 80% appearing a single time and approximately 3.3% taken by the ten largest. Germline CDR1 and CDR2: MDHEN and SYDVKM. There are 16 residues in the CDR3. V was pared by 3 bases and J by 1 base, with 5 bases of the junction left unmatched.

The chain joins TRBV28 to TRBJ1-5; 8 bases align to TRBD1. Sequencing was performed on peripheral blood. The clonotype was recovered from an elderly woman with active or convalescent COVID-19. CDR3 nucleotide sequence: TGTGCCAGCAGTTTCGGACAGGGTAGGAGCAATCAGCCCCAGCATTTT. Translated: CASSFGQGRSNQPQHF.